Given below is one T cell receptor beta chain in context. Its antigen remains unknown. The sample belongs to a study of OX40 agonist ivuxolimab in advanced cancers. Study outcomes and limitations: Those patients achieving a partial response at 0.1-3.0 mg/kg showed among the lowest clonal expansion.

Patients who had autoimmune disease history or got systemic immunosuppression were left out. Samples were taken at baseline and on day 1 of cycles 4 and 7. The assay was immunoSEQ multiplex PCR, and TCRdb's table has in-frame clones only and misses some. The table shows almost 85,000 clones, with 89% occurring only once. The ends lost 5 bases at V and 7 bases at J; junction bases unmatched: 6. This CDR3 contains 13 residues. Looked up from germline, CDR1 is KGHSH and CDR2 is LQKENI. The sequences come from CD4+ or CD8+ T cells sorted from blood, collected in a trial of the OX40 agonist ivuxolimab. This TCR derives from an adult with an advanced solid tumor such as melanoma, head and neck, liver or kidney cancer. The V and J genes are TRBV18 and TRBJ2-7, with 9 bases fitting TRBD1. The CDR3 sequence is CASSGQGMGEQYV. CDR3 in DNA: TGTGCCAGCTCAGGACAGGGGATGGGGGAGCAGTACGTC.